This is a list of T cell receptor beta chains from one sample in a study of shared clonotypes between healthy human individuals. Assay used: immunoSEQ multiplex PCR; TCRdb lists only in-frame clones, some missing. Of a few million clones in the sample, under 95% were seen once. The sequencing input was naive CD4+ T cells from PBMCs. The receptors shown here come from a man between 18 and 29 years old in good health. Some clones in this sample may be carry-over from other donors' samples. CDR3s include the opening cysteine and the closing phenylalanine or tryptophan. D genes are given only for firm matches. Only part of the rows carry a size: once, few, many, or a class if the clone is expanded.

>TRBJ2-3|NA|TRBV4-2|TRBD2
TGTGCCAGCAGCCAAGTTGAACTAGCGGGAGGGTTCACAGATACGCAGTATTTT
CASSQVELAGGFTDTQYF
>TRBJ2-7|NA|TRBV5-1|NA
TGCGCCAGCAGCTTGGACGACAGAAAGCAGTACTTC
CASSLDDRKQYF
>TRBJ1-2|NA|TRBV28|TRBD1
TGTGCCAGCAGTTTACCGGGGGGGACAGAGCCACCTGGCTACACCTTC
CASSLPGGTEPPGYTF
>TRBJ2-7|once|TRBV5-1|NA
TGCGCCAGCAGCTTGTCTATCCCCTACGAGCAGTACTTC
CASSLSIPYEQYF
>TRBJ1-1|NA|TRBV6-1|NA
TGTGCCAGCAGCGGTCAGGGGAGGACTGAAGCTTTCTTT
CASSGQGRTEAFF
>TRBJ1-6|NA|TRBV14|TRBD1
TGTGCCAGCAGCCACCCTGGGGCGACAGGGTTGGATTCACCCCTCCACTTT
CASSHPGATGLDSPLHF
>TRBJ1-3|once|TRBV7-3|NA
TGTGCCAGCAGCCGAGACAGACTAGACACCATATATTTT
CASSRDRLDTIYF
>TRBJ2-7|NA|TRBV21-1|NA
TGTGCCACCCAAATAGCGGGAACGTGGCCCGAGCAGTACTTC
CATQIAGTWPEQYF
>TRBJ1-4|once|TRBV19|NA
TGTGCCAGTAAGGTCGGCTTTTCGGGTGAAAAACTGTTTTTT
CASKVGFSGEKLFF
>TRBJ1-1|NA|TRBV7-3|TRBD1
TGTGCCAGCAGCTCGACCGGGACAGACTCTACTGAAGCTTTCTTT
CASSSTGTDSTEAFF
>TRBJ1-2|NA|TRBV10-3|NA
TGTGCCATCAGTCTGGACGGTACCTATGGCTACACCTTC
CAISLDGTYGYTF
>TRBJ2-7|NA|TRBV27|TRBD2
TGTGCCAGCAGTTTATTCGCTAGCGGGAGCTCTTTCTACGAGCAGTACTTC
CASSLFASGSSFYEQYF
>TRBJ2-6|NA|TRBV7-9|NA
TGTGCCAGCAGCTTAGAACGGGGAATGGGCTCTGGGGCCAACGTCCTGACTTTC
CASSLERGMGSGANVLTF
>TRBJ1-1|few|TRBV30|NA
TGTGCTGCAGCTACGAACACTGAAGCTTTCTTT
CAAATNTEAFF
>TRBJ1-2|NA|TRBV14|TRBD1
TGTGCCAGCAGCCAAGGAAGGGGACTTCTGAGAGGACAGGGCTATGGCTACACCTTC
CASSQGRGLLRGQGYGYTF
>TRBJ2-1|NA|TRBV5-6|NA
TGTGCCAGCAGCCGGAGGGTTGGTCAGGGGAACACTGAGCAGTTCTTC
CASSRRVGQGNTEQFF
>TRBJ2-5|NA|TRBV5-4|NA
TGTGCCAGCAGCTTGTGGCGAGCTAGCGATTGGGAGACCCAGTACTTC
CASSLWRASDWETQYF
>TRBJ1-1|NA|TRBV27|NA
TGTGCCAGCTCTACCGCATCCAGGGGTCTTCTCTGGGCTAGACCTGAAGCTTTCTTT
CASSTASRGLLWARPEAFF
>TRBJ2-1|NA|TRBV6-5|TRBD2
TGTGCCAGCAGTTACTCAGCGGGAGAGCCATACAATGAGCAGTTCTTC
CASSYSAGEPYNEQFF
>TRBJ2-1|NA|TRBV30|NA
TGTGCCTGGAGAGCAGGGGTCCTCTCCTACAATGAGCAGTTCTTC
CAWRAGVLSYNEQFF
>TRBJ2-5|NA|TRBV19|NA
TGTGCCAGTAGTATGAGGGGGTCGGGACCCTGGTACCAAGAGACCCAGTACTTC
CASSMRGSGPWYQETQYF
>TRBJ2-5|NA|TRBV28|NA
TGTGCCAGCAGTTTACGTGGGGCTTGGGAGACCCAGTACTTC
CASSLRGAWETQYF
>TRBJ1-1|once|TRBV6-6|NA
TGTGCCAGTACCCGATGGGGCCTAGGTGAAGCTTTCTTT
CASTRWGLGEAFF
>TRBJ2-7|NA|TRBV27|TRBD2
TGTGCCAGCAGTTTATTGGCGGGAGAGGGCTACGAGCAGTACTTC
CASSLLAGEGYEQYF
>TRBJ2-7|NA|TRBV9|TRBD1
TGTGCCAGCAGCGTAGGTGGGACAGGGTCCAACGAGCAGTACTTC
CASSVGGTGSNEQYF